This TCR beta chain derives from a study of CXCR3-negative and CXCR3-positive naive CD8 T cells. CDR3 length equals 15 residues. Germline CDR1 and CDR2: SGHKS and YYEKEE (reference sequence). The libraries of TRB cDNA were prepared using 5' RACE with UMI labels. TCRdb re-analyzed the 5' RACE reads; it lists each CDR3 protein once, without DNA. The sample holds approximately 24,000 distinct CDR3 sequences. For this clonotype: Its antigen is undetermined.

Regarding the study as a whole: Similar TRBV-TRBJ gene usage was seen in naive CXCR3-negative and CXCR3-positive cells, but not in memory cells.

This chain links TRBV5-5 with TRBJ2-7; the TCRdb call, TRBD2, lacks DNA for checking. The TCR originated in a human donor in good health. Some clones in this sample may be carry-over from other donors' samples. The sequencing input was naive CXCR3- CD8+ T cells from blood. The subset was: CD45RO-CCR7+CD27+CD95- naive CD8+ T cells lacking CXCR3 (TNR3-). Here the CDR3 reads CASSLEGTSTYEQYF.